The present entry profiles one T cell receptor beta chain with its context. Its antigen is currently unknown. TCRdb's table, derived via immunoSEQ multiplex PCR, lists solely in-frame clones and lacks some. The sample consists of more than 55,000 clones, 84% of them appearing once. Documented time point: week 11, during vaccination. In every dose of vaccine, 300 ug of mutant IDH1 20-mer peptide was given alongside topical imiquimod. This record belongs to a study of a mutant IDH1 vaccine in newly diagnosed glioma. At the level of the study: Across weeks 1, 3, 5, 7, 11, 15, 19 and 23, patients received a vaccination each time, eight in all. Treated patients had a mean age of approximately 40 years and a sex split that was roughly 62% male and roughly 38% female. Every participant had undergone radiotherapy, temozolomide, or both before, and most underwent both.

Overall study findings and caveats: Detectable vaccine-induced immune responses arose in more than 85% of patients.

Germline V lookup: CDR1 WSHSY, CDR2 SAAADI. The V and J ends lost 9 bases and 1 base respectively, with 10 bases between them. CDR3 size: 14 residues. The starting material was PBMCs, obtained from a glioma patient whose treatment included an IDH1 peptide vaccine. V is TRBV10-2 and J is TRBJ2-6, with D unclear. This clonotype originated in a man under 40 with glioma. The DNA of the CDR3 is TGCGCCAGTAGGACGTCTTCTGGGGCCAACGTCCTGACTTTC. Its translation: CASRTSSGANVLTF.